These 9 T cell receptor beta chains came from one sample sequenced in a study of identical twins. TCRdb re-called the 5' RACE reads through MiXCR, storing one row per CDR3 protein. The data hold a few hundred thousand distinct CDR3 sequences, with just under 10% observed a single time. These data are also associated with another study on yellow fever vaccine responses in identical twins.

Sequencing was done on a sample of PBMCs. These receptors originate from a woman in her late teens or twenties in good health.

This clonotype was observed a few times. The rearrangement uses TRBV12-3 or TRBV12-4 and TRBJ1-2; 7 nucleotides line up with TRBD1. This CDR3 has 14 residues. V trimming: 5 bases; J trimming: 8 bases; junction bases outside the gene matches: 11. The CDR3 loop is CASSGGRQGIGYTF. The CDR3 DNA sequence: TGTGCCAGCAGTGGGGGACGACAGGGTATAGGCTACACCTTC.

This clonotype occurred many times. The genes are TRBV15 and TRBJ2-1; 9 bases align to TRBD1. V lost 3 bases and J lost 6; bases outside the gene matches: 9. In germline, CDR1 is LNHNV, CDR2 YYDKDF (reference sequence). The CDR3 sequence is 16 residues long. CDR3 nucleotides: TGTGCCACCAGCAGGGACAGGGGAAACGTTGGCAATGAGCAGTTCTTC. This sequence encodes CATSRDRGNVGNEQFF.

This sequence joins TRBV28 and TRBJ2-5; TRBD1 matches at 8 bases. The CDR3 is made up of 14 amino acids. Germline V gene lookup returns CDR1 MDHEN and CDR2 SYDVKM. Unmatched junction bases numbered 7, after V lost 5 bases and J lost 5 bases. CDR3 DNA: TGTGCCAGCAGTCGGGACAGGATAGGGGAGACCCAGTACTTC. Its protein product is CASSRDRIGETQYF.

This clonotype has a count of ten or more. This chain uses TRBV7-2 with TRBJ2-3; 7 positions agree with TRBD1. CDR1 is SGHTA and CDR2 is FQGNSA in the germline V gene. After removal of 6 bases from V and 5 bases from J, the junction contained 11 bases not matched to a gene. The CDR3 sequence is 15 residues long. Here the CDR3 reads CASSYTGQYGDTQYF. DNA for the CDR3: TGTGCCAGCAGTTACACGGGACAGTATGGAGATACGCAGTATTTT.

In its sample, this clonotype was seen many times. The chain combines TRBV6-5 with TRBJ1-1; D possibly corresponds to TRBD1 (6 bases). V was pared by 1 base and J by 1 base, with 13 bases between. CDR1 MNHEY and CDR2 SVGAGI come from the germline V gene. The CDR3 sequence is 16 residues long. CDR3 sequence: CASSYLSGQKNTEAFF. CDR3 nucleotide sequence: TGTGCCAGCAGTTACTTATCTGGACAGAAGAACACTGAAGCTTTCTTT.

Many counts were recorded for this clonotype. The chain uses TRBV4-3 and TRBJ2-2, with D perhaps TRBD2 (7 bases). Trimming removed 7 bases from V and 0 bases from J, with 15 bases in between. The CDR3 contains 16 residues. CDR1 and CDR2 (germline): LGHNA, YSLEER. CDR3 protein: CASTKGGTPNTGELFF. In DNA form, the CDR3 reads TGCGCCAGCACTAAGGGGGGGACGCCGAACACCGGGGAGCTGTTTTTT.

This clonotype was counted a few times. The chain links TRBV20-1 to TRBJ2-5; D may be TRBD1 or TRBD2 (5 bases each). Germline V gives CDR1 DFQATT, CDR2 SNEGSKA (reference sequence). V gave up 5 bases and J gave up 1 base, with 20 bases separating them. CDR3 length equals 16 residues. The CDR3 DNA reads TGCAGTGCTCCAAGATCCGGGACCAACTCCCAAGAGACCCAGTACTTC. Protein: CSAPRSGTNSQETQYF.

J is TRBJ2-1 and V is TRBV12-3 or TRBV12-4; 7 bases are shared with TRBD2. The CDR3 is 16 amino acids. J was trimmed by 4 bases and V by 3 bases; bases with no gene match: 9. CDR3 sequence reads: CASSFPREAPYNEQFF. DNA for the CDR3: TGTGCCAGCAGTTTCCCCCGGGAGGCCCCTTACAATGAGCAGTTCTTC.

The chain uses TRBV2 and TRBJ1-1, with 7 positions matching TRBD1. Germline V gene lookup returns CDR1 SNHLY and CDR2 FYNNEI. The CDR3 is 13 residues long. Trimming took 7 bases from V and 5 from J; bases not matched to a gene: 7. The CDR3 reads CASKDRAGTEAFF. CDR3 in DNA: TGTGCCAGCAAAGACAGGGCGGGGACTGAAGCTTTCTTT.